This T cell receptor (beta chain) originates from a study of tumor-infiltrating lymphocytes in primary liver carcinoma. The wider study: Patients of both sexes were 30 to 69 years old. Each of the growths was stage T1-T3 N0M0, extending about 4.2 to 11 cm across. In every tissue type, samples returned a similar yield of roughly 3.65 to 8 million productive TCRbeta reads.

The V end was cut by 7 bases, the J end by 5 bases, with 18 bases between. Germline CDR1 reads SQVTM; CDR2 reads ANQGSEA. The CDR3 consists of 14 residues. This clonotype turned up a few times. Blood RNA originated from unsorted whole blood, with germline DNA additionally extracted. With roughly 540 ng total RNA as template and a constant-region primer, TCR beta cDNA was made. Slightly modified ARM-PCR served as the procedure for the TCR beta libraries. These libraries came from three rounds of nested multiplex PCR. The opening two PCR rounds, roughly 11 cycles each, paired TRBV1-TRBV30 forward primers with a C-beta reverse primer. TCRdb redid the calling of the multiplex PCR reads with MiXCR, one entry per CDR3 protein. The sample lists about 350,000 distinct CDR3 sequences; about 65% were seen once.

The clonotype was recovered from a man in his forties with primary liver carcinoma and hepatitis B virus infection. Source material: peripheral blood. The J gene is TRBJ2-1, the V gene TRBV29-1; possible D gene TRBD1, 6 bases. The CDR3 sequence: CSAPQRTVNNEQFF. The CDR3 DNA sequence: TGCAGCGCCCCACAGCGGACAGTGAACAATGAGCAGTTCTTC.